Given below is one T cell receptor (beta chain) in context. The antigen remains unidentified. The RNA, about 0.5 to 1 ug, was put through reverse transcription using random hexamers. Across 54 Vbeta and 13 Jbeta, TCR beta CDR3 was amplified with immunoSEQ multiplex PCR. TCRdb reprocessed the immunoSEQ multiplex PCR reads with MiXCR, giving one entry per CDR3 protein. The sample holds about 150,000 distinct CDR3 sequences; about 95% are singletons and the top ten take around 0.15%. The T cells that were sequenced for TCR beta were CD8+ and CD4+ cells from blood. In contrast to the negatively isolated CD8+ and CD4+ T cells, TEMRA cells were FACS-enriched. The data were obtained in a study of CD8 T cells in Susac syndrome. Study-wide points: The number of individuals included in the study's TCR sequencing and HLA analysis was acknowledged as relatively small.

V was cut by 7 bases and J by 4 bases, with 16 bases left in between. The length of the CDR3 is 14 residues. CDR1 is LGHDT and CDR2 is YNNKEL in the germline V gene (reference sequence). Sequencing was performed on CD8+ T cells from PBMCs. This TCR was sampled from a human donor with multiple sclerosis. The chain is built from TRBV3-1 and TRBJ1-1; D is ambiguous. The CDR3: CASTPSPGGTEAFF. The CDR3, as DNA: TGTGCCAGCACTCCCTCACCGGGTGGCACTGAAGCTTTCTTT.